The T cell receptor beta chain under discussion was sequenced for a study of spatial heterogeneity in lung cancer. Study summary: Donation came from around 77 patients with untreated early-stage non-small cell lung cancer. PBMC collected at follow-up were sequenced when available, a median of about two years after resection. There were consistently more beta-chain sequences detected than alpha-chain sequences.

MiXCR was run by TCRdb on the 5' RACE reads, yielding one entry per CDR3 protein. The data show fewer than 100,000 distinct CDR3 sequences, around 19% seen once. The CDR3 is 15 amino acids. With 4 bases clipped from V and 5 bases from J, the junction kept 7 bases outside the gene matches. The germline V gene has CDR1 LGHDT and CDR2 YNNKEL (reference sequence). Study outcomes and limitations: Tumor TCRs that were ubiquitous and expanded showed up in blood more at resection than follow-up.

Time point specified: blood at routine non-recurrence follow-up after resection. With regard to this clonotype: Antigen: not known.

The sequence was collected from a male donor with early-stage non-small cell lung cancer. This sequence joins TRBV3-1 and TRBJ2-1; TRBD2 agrees at 8 bases. The sequences come from PBMCs, collected at follow-up. CDR3 DNA sequence: TGTGCCAGCAGCCCCCTTGGGCGGGAGGACAATGAGCAGTTCTTC. As protein: CASSPLGREDNEQFF.